This TCR beta chain is from a study of blood T cell repertoires in COVID-19. Study context: Spain, Italy and the United States supplied samples that represented acute and convalescent COVID-19. The analysed material was cDNA or gDNA that came from T cells, B-cell-depleted T cells, or PBMCs.

The germline gives CDR1 SEHNR, CDR2 FQNEAQ (reference sequence). The J segment lost 2 bases and the V segment lost 4 bases, leaving 2 bases of the junction unmatched. The CDR3 has 14 amino acids. Original processing methods: From reference gene primer amplification, estimates of nucleated cell counts were derived. Method: immunoSEQ multiplex PCR; TCRdb's copy keeps in-frame clones and lacks some. The DNA was the basis for D and trimming; V, J and clone size are from that table. Among about half a million clones listed, 80% to 90% were seen once. This clonotype originated in a human donor in a cohort sampled during active COVID-19. The V and J genes are TRBV7-9 and TRBJ1-5; 7 nucleotides agree with TRBD1. The specimen was peripheral blood. For the CDR3, the DNA is TGTGCCAGCAGCTCCACAGGGGGCAATCAGCCCCAGCATTTT. Its translation: CASSSTGGNQPQHF.